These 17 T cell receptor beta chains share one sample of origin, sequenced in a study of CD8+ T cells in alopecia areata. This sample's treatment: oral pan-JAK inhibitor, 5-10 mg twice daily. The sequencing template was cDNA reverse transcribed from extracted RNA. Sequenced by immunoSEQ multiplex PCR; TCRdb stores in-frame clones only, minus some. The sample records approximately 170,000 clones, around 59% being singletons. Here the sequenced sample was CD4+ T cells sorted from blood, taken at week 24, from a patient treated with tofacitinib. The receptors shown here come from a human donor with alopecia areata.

CDR3 amino acids: CASTRDSSSYEQYF. The CDR3 DNA is TGCGCCAGCACCCGGGACAGCAGTTCCTACGAGCAGTACTTC. The J gene is TRBJ2-7, the V gene TRBV5-1; TRBD1 matches 7 bases. CDR3 length: 14 residues. The V and J ends lost 6 bases and 1 base, in that order; junction bases with no gene match: 7. Germline CDR1 reads SGHRS; CDR2 reads YFSETQ.

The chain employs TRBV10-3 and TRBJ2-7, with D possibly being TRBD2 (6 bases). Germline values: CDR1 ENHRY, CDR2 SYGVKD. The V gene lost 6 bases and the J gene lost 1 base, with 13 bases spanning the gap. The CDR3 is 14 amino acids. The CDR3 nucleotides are TGTGCCATCAGGGCGCCGGGGGAATCCTACGAGCAGTACTTC. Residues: CAIRAPGESYEQYF.

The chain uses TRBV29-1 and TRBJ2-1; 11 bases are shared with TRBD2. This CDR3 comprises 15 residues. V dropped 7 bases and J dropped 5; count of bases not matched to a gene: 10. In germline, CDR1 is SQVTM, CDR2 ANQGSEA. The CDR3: CSAGSGTSGNNEQFF. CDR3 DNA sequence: TGCAGCGCCGGGTCCGGGACTAGCGGCAACAATGAGCAGTTCTTC.

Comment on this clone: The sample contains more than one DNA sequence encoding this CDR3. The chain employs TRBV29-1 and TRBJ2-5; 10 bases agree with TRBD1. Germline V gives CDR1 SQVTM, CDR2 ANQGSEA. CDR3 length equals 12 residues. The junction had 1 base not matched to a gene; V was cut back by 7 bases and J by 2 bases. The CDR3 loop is CSAGQGQETQYF. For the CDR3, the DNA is TGCAGCGCGGGACAGGGGCAAGAGACCCAGTACTTC.

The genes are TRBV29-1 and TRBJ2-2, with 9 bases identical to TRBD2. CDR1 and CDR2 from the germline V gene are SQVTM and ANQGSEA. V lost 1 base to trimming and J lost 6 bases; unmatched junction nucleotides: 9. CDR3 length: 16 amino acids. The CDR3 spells CSVEGGLATGAGELFF. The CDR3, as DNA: TGCAGCGTTGAAGGGGGACTAGCAACGGGCGCCGGGGAGCTGTTTTTT.

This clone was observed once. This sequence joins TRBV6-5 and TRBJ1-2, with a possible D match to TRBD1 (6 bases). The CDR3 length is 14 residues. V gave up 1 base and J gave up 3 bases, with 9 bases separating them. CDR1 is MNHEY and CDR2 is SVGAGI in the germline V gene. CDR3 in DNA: TGTGCCAGCAGTTACTTTACAGGGCACTATGGCTACACCTTC. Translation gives CASSYFTGHYGYTF.

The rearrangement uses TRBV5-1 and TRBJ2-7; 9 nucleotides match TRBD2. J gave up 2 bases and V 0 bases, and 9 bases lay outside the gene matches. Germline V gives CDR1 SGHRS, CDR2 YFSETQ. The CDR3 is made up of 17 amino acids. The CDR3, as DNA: TGCGCCAGCAGCTTGGAAGGCGGGGGGGCCTTTCCCTACGAGCAGTACTTC. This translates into CASSLEGGGAFPYEQYF.

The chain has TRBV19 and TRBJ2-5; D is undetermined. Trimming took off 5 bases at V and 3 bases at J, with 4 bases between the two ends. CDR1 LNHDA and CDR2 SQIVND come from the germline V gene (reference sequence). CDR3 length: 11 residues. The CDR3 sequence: CASSVEETQYF. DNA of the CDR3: TGTGCCAGTAGTGTGGAAGAGACCCAGTACTTC.

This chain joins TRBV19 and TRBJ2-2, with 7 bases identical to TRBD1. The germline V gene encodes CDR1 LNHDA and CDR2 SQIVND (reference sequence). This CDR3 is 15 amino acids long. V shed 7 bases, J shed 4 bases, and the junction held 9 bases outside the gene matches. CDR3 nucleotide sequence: TGTGCCAGTATCAGGACAGGACGAAGCACCGGGGAGCTGTTTTTT. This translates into CASIRTGRSTGELFF.

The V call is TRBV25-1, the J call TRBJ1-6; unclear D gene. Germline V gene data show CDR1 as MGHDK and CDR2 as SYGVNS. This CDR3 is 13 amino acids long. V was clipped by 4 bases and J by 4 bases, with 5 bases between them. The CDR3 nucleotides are TGTGCCAGCAGTGCCCAGTATAATTCACCCCTCCACTTT. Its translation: CASSAQYNSPLHF.

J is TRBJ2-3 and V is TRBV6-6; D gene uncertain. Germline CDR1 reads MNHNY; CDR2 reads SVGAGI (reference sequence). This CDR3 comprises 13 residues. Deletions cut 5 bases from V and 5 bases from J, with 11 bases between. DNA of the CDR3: TGTGCCAGCAGTCCCAGAGCAGAAGATACGCAGTATTTT. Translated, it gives CASSPRAEDTQYF.

CDR3 residues: CASSFLPLHF. The CDR3 DNA sequence: TGTGCCAGCAGCTTTCTACCCCTCCACTTT. The J gene is TRBJ1-6, the V gene TRBV7-6, with unresolved D. V was cut by 3 bases and J by 12 bases, with 3 bases left in between. Per the germline V gene, CDR1 is SGHVS and CDR2 is FNYEAQ. There are 10 residues in the CDR3. Supplemented by reference TRBV7-6 and TRBJ1-6, the full variable domain reads GAGVSQSPRYKVTKRGQDVALRCDPISGHVSLYWYRQALGQGPEFLTYFNYEAQQDKSGLPNDRFSAERPEGSISTLTIQRTEQRDSAMYRCASSFLPLHFGNGTRLTVT.

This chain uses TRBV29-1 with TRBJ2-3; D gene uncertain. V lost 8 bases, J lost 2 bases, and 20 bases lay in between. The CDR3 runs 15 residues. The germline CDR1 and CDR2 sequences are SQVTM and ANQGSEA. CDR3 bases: TGCAGCATCTCCAGCAGGCAGATAATCACAGATACGCAGTATTTT. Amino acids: CSISSRQIITDTQYF.

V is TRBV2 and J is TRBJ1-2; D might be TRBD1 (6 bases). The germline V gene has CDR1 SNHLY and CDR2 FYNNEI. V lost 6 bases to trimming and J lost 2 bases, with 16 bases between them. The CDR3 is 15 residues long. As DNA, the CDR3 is TGTGCCAGCAGCGTCACAGGGACGCGCAACTATGGCTACACCTTC. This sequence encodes CASSVTGTRNYGYTF.

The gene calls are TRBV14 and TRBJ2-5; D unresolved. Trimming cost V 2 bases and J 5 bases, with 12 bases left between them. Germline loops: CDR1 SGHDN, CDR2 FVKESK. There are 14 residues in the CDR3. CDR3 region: CASSQLGILETQYF. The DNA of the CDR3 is TGTGCCAGCAGCCAACTGGGGATCCTCGAGACCCAGTACTTC.

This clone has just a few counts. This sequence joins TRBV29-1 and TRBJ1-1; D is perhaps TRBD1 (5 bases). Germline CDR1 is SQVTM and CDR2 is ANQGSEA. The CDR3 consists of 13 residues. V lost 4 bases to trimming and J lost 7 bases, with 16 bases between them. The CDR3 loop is CSVAQGSAFEAFF. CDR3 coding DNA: TGCAGCGTTGCCCAGGGATCGGCATTTGAAGCTTTCTTT.

The CDR3 spells CASSSPPPGQDLYEQYF. DNA for the CDR3: TGCGCCAGCAGCTCACCTCCGCCGGGACAGGACCTCTACGAGCAGTACTTC. The chain combines TRBV23-1 with TRBJ2-7, with 8 bases identical to TRBD1. TRBV23-1 is flagged as an ORF with uncertain function. With V trimmed by 6 bases and J by 3 bases, 16 bases remained unmatched. The CDR3 spans 17 residues.